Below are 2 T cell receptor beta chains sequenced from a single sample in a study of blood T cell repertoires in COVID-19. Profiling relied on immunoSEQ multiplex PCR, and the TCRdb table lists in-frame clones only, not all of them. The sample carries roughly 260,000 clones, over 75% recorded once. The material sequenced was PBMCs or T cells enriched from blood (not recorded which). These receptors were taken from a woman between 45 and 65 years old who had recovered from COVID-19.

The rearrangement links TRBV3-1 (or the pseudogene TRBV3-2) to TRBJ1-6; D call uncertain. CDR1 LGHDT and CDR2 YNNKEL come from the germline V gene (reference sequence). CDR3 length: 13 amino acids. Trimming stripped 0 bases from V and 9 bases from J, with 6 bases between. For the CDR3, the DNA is TGTGCCAGCAGCCAAGATCTCAGTTCACCCCTCCACTTT. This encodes CASSQDLSSPLHF.

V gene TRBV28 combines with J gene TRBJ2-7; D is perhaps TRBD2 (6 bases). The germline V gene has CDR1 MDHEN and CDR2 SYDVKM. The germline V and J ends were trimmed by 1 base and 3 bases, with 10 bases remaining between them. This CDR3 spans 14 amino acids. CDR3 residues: CASSLSGTDYEQYF. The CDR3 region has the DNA TGTGCCAGCAGTTTATCCGGGACTGACTACGAGCAGTACTTC.